The clone carrying this T cell receptor beta chain was seen at least ten times. Its matching antigen is unknown. The data originate from a study of T cell repertoires in cytomegalovirus infection. TCRdb used MiXCR to reprocess the reads, holding one entry per CDR3 protein. In the table there are roughly 920,000 distinct CDR3 sequences, around 29% of which are singletons. J lost 1 base, V lost 4 bases, and 9 bases had no gene match. Germline loops: CDR1 SGHTA, CDR2 FQGNSA. The length of the CDR3 is 16 residues. This chain connects TRBV7-2 to TRBJ1-1; 7 nucleotides line up with TRBD1. Sequencing was performed on cultured CD8+ T cells from PBMCs, taken from culture after CMV antigen stimulation. This receptor was obtained from a human donor in good health (CMV status not recorded). Some clones in this sample may be carry-over from other donors' samples. CDR3 loop: CASSWFGQVRNTEAFF. Written as DNA, the CDR3 is TGTGCCAGCAGCTGGTTTGGACAGGTCAGGAACACTGAAGCTTTCTTT.